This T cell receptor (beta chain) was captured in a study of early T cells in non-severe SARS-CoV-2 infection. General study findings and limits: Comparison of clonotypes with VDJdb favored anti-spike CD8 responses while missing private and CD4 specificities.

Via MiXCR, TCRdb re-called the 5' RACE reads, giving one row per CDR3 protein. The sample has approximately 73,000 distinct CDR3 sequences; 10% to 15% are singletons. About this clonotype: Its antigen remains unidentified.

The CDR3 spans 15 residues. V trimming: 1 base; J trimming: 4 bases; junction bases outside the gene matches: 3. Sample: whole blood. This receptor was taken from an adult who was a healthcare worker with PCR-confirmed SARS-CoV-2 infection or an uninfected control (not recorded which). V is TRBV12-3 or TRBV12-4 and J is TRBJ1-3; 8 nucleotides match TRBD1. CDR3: CASSLGTGTGNTIYF. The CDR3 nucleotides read TGTGCCAGCAGTTTAGGGACAGGGACAGGAAACACCATATATTTT.